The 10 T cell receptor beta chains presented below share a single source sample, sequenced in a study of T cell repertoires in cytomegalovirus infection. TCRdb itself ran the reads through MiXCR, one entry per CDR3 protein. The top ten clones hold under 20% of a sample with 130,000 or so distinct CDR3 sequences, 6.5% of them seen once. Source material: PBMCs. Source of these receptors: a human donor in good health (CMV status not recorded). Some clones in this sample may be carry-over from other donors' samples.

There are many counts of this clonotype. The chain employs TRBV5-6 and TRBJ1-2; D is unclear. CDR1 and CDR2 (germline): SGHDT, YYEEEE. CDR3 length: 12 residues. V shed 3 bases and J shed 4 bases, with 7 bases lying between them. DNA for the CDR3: TGTGCCAGCAGCTACGAAGGCTATGGCTACACCTTC. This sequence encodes CASSYEGYGYTF. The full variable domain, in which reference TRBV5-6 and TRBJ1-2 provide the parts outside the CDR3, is DAGVTQSPTHLIKTRGQQVTLRCSPKSGHDTVSWYQQALGQGPQFIFQYYEEEERQRGNFPDRFSGHQFPNYSSELNVNALLLGDSALYLCASSYEGYGYTFGSGTRLTVV.

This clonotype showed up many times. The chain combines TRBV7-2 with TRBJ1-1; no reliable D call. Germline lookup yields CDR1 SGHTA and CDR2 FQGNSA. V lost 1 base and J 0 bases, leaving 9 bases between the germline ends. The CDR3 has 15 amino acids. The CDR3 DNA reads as TGTGCCAGCAGCTTAGTAGGCGGCGTGAACACTGAAGCTTTCTTT. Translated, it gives CASSLVGGVNTEAFF.

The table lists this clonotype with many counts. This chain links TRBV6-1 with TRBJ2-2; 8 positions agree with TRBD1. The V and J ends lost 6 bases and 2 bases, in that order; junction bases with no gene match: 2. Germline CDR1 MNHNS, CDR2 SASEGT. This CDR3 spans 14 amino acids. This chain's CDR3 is CASRGQVNTGELFF. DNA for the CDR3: TGTGCCAGCAGGGGACAGGTCAACACCGGGGAGCTGTTTTTT.

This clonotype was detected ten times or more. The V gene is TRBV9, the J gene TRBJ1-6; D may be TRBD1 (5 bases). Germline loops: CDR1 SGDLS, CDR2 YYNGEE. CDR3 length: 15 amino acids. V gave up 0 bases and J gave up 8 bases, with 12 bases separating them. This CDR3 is CASSVGEGTDSPLHF. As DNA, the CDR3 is TGTGCCAGCAGCGTAGGGGAGGGGACGGATTCACCCCTCCACTTT.

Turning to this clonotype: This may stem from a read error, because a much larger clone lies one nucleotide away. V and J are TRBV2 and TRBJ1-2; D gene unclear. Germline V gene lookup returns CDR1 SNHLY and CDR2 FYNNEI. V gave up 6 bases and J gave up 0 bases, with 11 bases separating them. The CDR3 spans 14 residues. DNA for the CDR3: TGTGCCAGCAGGGCGGCCGTCACTAACTATGGCTACACCTTC. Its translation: CASRAAVTNYGYTF.

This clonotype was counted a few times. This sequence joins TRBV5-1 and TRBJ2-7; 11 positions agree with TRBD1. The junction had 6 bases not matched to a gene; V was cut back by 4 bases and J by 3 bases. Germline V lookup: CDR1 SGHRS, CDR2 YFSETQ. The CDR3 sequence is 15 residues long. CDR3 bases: TGCGCCAGCAGCCGTGGACAGGGGGCACACTACGAGCAGTACTTC. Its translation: CASSRGQGAHYEQYF.

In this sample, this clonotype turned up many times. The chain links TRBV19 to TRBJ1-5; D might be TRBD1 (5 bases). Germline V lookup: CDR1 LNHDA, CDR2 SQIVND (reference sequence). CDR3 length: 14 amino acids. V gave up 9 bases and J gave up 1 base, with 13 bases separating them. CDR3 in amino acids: CASAGMGSNQPQHF. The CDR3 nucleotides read TGTGCCAGCGCAGGGATGGGGAGCAATCAGCCCCAGCATTTT. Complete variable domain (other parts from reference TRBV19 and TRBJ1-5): DGGITQSPKYLFRKEGQNVTLSCEQNLNHDAMYWYRQDPGQGLRLIYYSQIVNDFQKGDIAEGYSVSREKKESFPLTVTSAQKNPTAFYLCASAGMGSNQPQHFGDGTRLSIL.

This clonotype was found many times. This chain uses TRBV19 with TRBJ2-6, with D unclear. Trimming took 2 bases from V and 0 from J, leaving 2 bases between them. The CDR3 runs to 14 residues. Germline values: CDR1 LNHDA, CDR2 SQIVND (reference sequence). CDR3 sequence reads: CASSINSGANVLTF. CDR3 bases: TGTGCCAGTAGTATAAACTCTGGGGCCAACGTCCTGACTTTC. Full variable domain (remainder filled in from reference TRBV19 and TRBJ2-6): DGGITQSPKYLFRKEGQNVTLSCEQNLNHDAMYWYRQDPGQGLRLIYYSQIVNDFQKGDIAEGYSVSREKKESFPLTVTSAQKNPTAFYLCASSINSGANVLTFGAGSRLTVL.

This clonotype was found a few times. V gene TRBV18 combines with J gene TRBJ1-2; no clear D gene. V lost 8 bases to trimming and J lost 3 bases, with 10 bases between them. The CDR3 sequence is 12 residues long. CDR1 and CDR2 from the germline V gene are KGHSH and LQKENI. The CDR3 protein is CASGDGDYGYTF. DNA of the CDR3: TGTGCCAGCGGAGACGGGGACTATGGCTACACCTTC.

CDR3 sequence reads: CASIGGDRLTEAFF. The CDR3 bases are TGTGCCAGCATCGGGGGGGACAGACTTACTGAAGCTTTCTTT. The rearrangement joins TRBV5-4 to TRBJ1-1; 7 bases map to TRBD1. The germline gives CDR1 SGHNT, CDR2 YYREEE (reference sequence). The CDR3 has 14 amino acids. V was clipped by 6 bases and J by 5 bases; unmatched bases: 10.